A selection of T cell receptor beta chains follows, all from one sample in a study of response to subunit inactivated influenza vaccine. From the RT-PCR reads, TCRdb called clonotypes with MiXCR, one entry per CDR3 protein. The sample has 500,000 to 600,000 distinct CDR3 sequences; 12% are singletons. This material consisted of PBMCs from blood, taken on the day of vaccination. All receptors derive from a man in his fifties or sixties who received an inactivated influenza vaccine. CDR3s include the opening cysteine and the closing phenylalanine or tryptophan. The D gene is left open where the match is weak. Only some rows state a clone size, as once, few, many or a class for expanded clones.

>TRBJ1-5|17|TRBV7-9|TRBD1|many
CASSRATGAESNQPQHF
TGTGCCAGCAGCCGTGCGACAGGGGCGGAAAGCAATCAGCCCCAGCATTTT
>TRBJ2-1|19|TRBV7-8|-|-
CASSLVSVGRTHSYNEQFF
TGTGCCAGCAGCTTAGTGTCGGTGGGGCGGACCCATTCCTACAATGAGCAGTTCTTC
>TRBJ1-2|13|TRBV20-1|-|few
CSARDIRTDGYTF
TGCAGTGCTAGAGATATCAGGACTGATGGCTACACCTTC
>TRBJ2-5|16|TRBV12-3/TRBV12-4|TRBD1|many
CASSFEIGQGKETQYF
TGTGCCAGCAGTTTTGAGATAGGACAGGGAAAAGAGACCCAGTACTTC
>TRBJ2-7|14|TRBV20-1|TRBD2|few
CSASTSGHPAEQYF
TGCAGTGCTTCGACTAGCGGGCACCCCGCCGAGCAGTACTTC
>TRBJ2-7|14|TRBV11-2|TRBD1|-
CASSLFRGRGEQYF
TGTGCCAGCAGCTTATTCAGGGGGCGAGGCGAGCAGTACTTC
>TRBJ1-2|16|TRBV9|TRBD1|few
CASSTIARTGYNGYTF
TGTGCCAGCAGCACCATCGCGAGGACAGGGTATAATGGCTACACCTTC
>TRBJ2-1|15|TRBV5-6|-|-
CASSSTLESYNEQFF
TGTGCCAGCAGCTCAACTCTGGAATCCTACAATGAGCAGTTCTTC
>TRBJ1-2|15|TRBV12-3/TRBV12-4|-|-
CASSLAPGIGYGYTF
TGTGCCAGCAGTTTAGCGCCGGGGATCGGCTATGGCTACACCTTC
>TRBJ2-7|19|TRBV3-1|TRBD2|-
CACSQDPRASGRSTYEQYF
TGTGCCTGCTCCCAAGATCCTCGGGCTAGCGGGAGGTCGACCTACGAGCAGTACTTC
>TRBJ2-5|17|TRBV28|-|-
CASSSGRAVGYKETQYF
TGTGCCAGCAGTTCGGGCAGGGCAGTAGGCTACAAAGAGACCCAGTACTTC
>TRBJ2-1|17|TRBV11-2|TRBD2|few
CASSLTGGGLSYNEQFF
TGTGCCAGCAGCTTAACGGGCGGGGGACTCTCCTACAATGAGCAGTTCTTC
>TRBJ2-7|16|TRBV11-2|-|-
CASSLGWDPTSYEQYF
TGTGCCAGCAGCTTAGGGTGGGACCCGACCTCCTACGAGCAGTACTTC
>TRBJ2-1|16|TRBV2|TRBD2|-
CASSARLAVINNEQFF
TGTGCCAGCAGTGCCAGACTAGCGGTGATTAACAATGAGCAGTTCTTC
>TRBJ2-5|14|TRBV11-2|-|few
CASSLALGSETQYF
TGTGCCAGCAGCTTAGCCCTGGGTTCGGAGACCCAGTACTTC
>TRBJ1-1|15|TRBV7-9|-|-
CASSPSGRVNIEAFF
TGTGCCAGCAGTCCTTCGGGCAGGGTGAACATTGAAGCTTTCTTT
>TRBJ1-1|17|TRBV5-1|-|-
CASSLEFAGARNTEAFF
TGCGCCAGCAGCTTGGAGTTTGCAGGGGCGCGTAACACTGAAGCTTTCTTT
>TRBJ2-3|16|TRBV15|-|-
CATSRDGTSVTDTQYF
TGTGCCACCAGCAGAGACGGGACTTCGGTAACAGATACGCAGTATTTT
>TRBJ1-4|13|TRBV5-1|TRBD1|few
CASRGTVDEKLFF
TGCGCCAGCAGAGGGACAGTGGATGAAAAACTGTTTTTT
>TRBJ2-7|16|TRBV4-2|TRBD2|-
CASSQVSSGGSYEQYF
TGTGCCAGCAGCCAAGTCTCCAGCGGGGGATCCTACGAGCAGTACTTC
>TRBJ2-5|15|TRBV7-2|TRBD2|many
CASSSLAGFQETQYF
TGTGCCAGCAGCTCCCTAGCGGGCTTCCAAGAGACCCAGTACTTC
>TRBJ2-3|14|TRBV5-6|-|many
CASSQRFSTDTQYF
TGTGCCAGCAGCCAGCGCTTTTCCACAGATACGCAGTATTTT
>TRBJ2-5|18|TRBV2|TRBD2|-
CASSGLAGGEITQETQYF
TGTGCCAGCAGTGGACTAGCGGGGGGGGAAATCACCCAAGAGACCCAGTACTTC
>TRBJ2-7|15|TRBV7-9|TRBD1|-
CASSDRQGALDEQYF
TGTGCCAGCAGCGATAGACAGGGGGCGCTGGACGAGCAGTACTTC
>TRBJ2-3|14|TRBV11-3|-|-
CASSRTGTADTQYF
TGTGCCAGCAGCCGAACAGGGACCGCAGATACGCAGTATTTT
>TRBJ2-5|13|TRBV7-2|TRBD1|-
CASSWTGQETQYF
TGTGCCAGCAGCTGGACAGGGCAAGAGACCCAGTACTTC
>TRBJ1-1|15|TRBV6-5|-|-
CASSYLGSLGTEAFF
TGTGCCAGCAGTTATCTGGGATCTTTGGGAACTGAAGCTTTCTTT
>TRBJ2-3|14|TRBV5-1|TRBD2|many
CASSPTSSTDTQYF
TGCGCCAGCAGCCCGACTAGCAGCACAGATACGCAGTATTTT
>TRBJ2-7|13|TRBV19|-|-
CASSEFPSYEQYF
TGTGCCAGTAGTGAGTTTCCCTCCTACGAGCAGTACTTC
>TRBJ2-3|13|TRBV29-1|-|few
CSSQPRSTDTQYF
TGCAGCTCGCAGCCACGAAGCACAGATACGCAGTATTTT
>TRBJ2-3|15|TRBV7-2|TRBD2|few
CASSYGLAGGVTQYF
TGTGCCAGCAGCTACGGACTAGCGGGGGGAGTCACGCAGTATTTT
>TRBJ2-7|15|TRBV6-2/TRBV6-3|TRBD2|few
CASRDTTSGSHEQYF
TGTGCCAGCAGAGACACGACTAGCGGGAGCCACGAGCAGTACTTC
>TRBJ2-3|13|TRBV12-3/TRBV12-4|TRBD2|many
CASTPSGTDTQYF
TGTGCCAGCACCCCTAGCGGAACAGATACGCAGTATTTT
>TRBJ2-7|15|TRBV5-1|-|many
CASSFDGTRSYEQYF
TGCGCCAGCAGTTTCGATGGGACAAGGTCCTACGAGCAGTACTTC
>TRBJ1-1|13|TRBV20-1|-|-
CSARPLVNTEAFF
TGCAGTGCTAGACCCTTGGTGAACACTGAAGCTTTCTTT
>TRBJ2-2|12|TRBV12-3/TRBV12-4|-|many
CASSLLAGELFF
TGTGCCAGCAGCTTGCTAGCCGGGGAGCTGTTTTTT
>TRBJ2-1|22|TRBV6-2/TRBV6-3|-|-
CASSYSPGQGIVSGGAYNEQFF
TGTGCCAGCAGTTACTCCCCGGGACAGGGGATCGTTAGCGGGGGAGCCTACAATGAGCAGTTCTTC
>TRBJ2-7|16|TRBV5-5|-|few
CASSLGGTGVSYEQYF
TGTGCCAGCAGCTTGGGAGGTACCGGGGTATCCTACGAGCAGTACTTC
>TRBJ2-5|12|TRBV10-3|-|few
CAIRGDQETQYF
TGTGCCATCAGAGGGGACCAAGAGACCCAGTACTTC
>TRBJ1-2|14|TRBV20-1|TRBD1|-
CSAANRDRDLGYTF
TGCAGTGCTGCCAACCGGGACAGGGATCTCGGCTACACCTTC
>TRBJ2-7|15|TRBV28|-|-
CASSSGGGDSYEQYF
TGTGCCAGCAGCTCCGGCGGAGGGGACAGCTACGAGCAGTACTTC
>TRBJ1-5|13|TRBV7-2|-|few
CASSLAWDQPQHF
TGTGCCAGCAGCTTAGCCTGGGATCAGCCCCAGCATTTT
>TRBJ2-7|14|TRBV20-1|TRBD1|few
CSASSTGQYYEQYF
TGCAGTGCTAGTAGTACGGGACAGTACTACGAGCAGTACTTC
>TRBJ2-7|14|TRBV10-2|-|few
CASSGRTYSYEQYF
TGCGCCAGCAGTGGGAGGACATACTCCTACGAGCAGTACTTC
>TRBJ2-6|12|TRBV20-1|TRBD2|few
CSARTRSYVLTF
TGCAGTGCAAGGACTAGGAGCTACGTCCTGACTTTC
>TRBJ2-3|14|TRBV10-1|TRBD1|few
CASSKGQGTDTQYF
TGCGCCAGCAGCAAGGGACAGGGGACAGATACGCAGTATTTT
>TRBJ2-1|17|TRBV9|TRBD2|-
CASSATVSGSPNNEQFF
TGTGCCAGCAGCGCGACCGTTAGCGGGAGCCCCAACAATGAGCAGTTCTTC
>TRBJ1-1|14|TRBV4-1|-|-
CASSQGALNTEAFF
TGCGCCAGCAGCCAAGGGGCTCTGAACACTGAAGCTTTCTTT
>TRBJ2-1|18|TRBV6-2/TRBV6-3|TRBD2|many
CASSYPGTSGYSYNEQFF
TGTGCCAGCAGTTACCCCGGGACTAGCGGGTACTCCTACAATGAGCAGTTCTTC
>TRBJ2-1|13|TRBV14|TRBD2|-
CASKRGTYNEQFF
TGTGCCAGCAAGCGGGGGACCTACAATGAGCAGTTCTTC
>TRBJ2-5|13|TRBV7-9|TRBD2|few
CASLRGAQETQYF
TGTGCCAGCCTGCGGGGGGCCCAAGAGACCCAGTACTTC
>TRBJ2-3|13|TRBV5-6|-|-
CASSSTSTDTEYF
TGTGCCAGCAGCTCGACAAGCACAGATACGGAGTATTTT
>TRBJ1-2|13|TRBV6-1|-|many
CASSDRGVYGYTF
TGTGCCAGCAGTGACAGGGGAGTCTATGGCTACACCTTC
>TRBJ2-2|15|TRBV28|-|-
CASSDTRRGTGELFF
TGTGCCAGCAGTGACACCCGCCGGGGCACCGGGGAGCTGTTTTTT